The 31 T cell receptor beta chains listed next were all sequenced from one sample in a study of identical twins. MiXCR, run by TCRdb on the 5' RACE reads, gives a single entry per CDR3 protein. The table lists about 690,000 distinct CDR3 sequences, around 6.1% of them singletons. The material sequenced was naive T cells sorted from blood. These receptors were obtained from a man younger than 30 in good health.

This clonotype was detected many times. V usage is TRBV7-2 and J usage is TRBJ2-4, with TRBD1 matching 7 bases. Trimming took 6 bases from V and 0 from J; bases not matched to a gene: 8. CDR1 is SGHTA and CDR2 is FQGNSA in the germline V gene. The CDR3 consists of 16 residues. Here the CDR3 DNA reads TGTGCCAGCAGTTCTACAGGGGCACTAGCCAAAAACATTCAGTACTTC. As protein: CASSSTGALAKNIQYF. Drawing the rest from reference TRBV7-2 and TRBJ2-4, the complete variable domain is GAGVSQSPSNKVTEKGKDVELRCDPISGHTALYWYRQSLGQGLEFLIYFQGNSAPDKSGLPSDRFSAERTGGSVSTLTIQRTQQEDSAVYLCASSSTGALAKNIQYFGAGTRLSVL.

This clonotype was observed many times. V is TRBV12-3 or TRBV12-4 and J is TRBJ2-1, with 9 bases identical to TRBD1. The CDR3 length is 14 residues. Trimming cost V 5 bases and J 8 bases; bases outside gene matches: 7. The CDR3 coding sequence is TGTGCCAGCAGTCCGGGACAGGGCCGGGATGAGCAGTTCTTC. Protein product: CASSPGQGRDEQFF.

This clonotype was seen repeatedly, ten times or more. The V gene is TRBV5-5, the J gene TRBJ2-7, with D unresolved. This CDR3 spans 13 amino acids. CDR1 SGHKS and CDR2 YYEKEE come from the germline V gene (reference sequence). The V gene lost 0 bases and the J gene lost 6 bases, with 10 bases spanning the gap. The chain's CDR3 is CASSLAPGSEQYV. DNA of the CDR3: TGTGCCAGCAGCTTGGCCCCAGGCAGCGAGCAGTACGTC.

V and J are TRBV3-1 and TRBJ2-4, with unresolved D. Germline V lookup: CDR1 LGHDT, CDR2 YNNKEL (reference sequence). The length of the CDR3 is 17 residues. The V end was cut by 0 bases, the J end by 4 bases, with 16 bases between. This chain's CDR3 is CASSQDLSYPEKNIQYF. The CDR3 DNA reads TGTGCCAGCAGCCAAGATCTTAGTTACCCCGAGAAAAACATTCAGTACTTC.

This clonotype showed up many times. The CDR3 sequence is CSARGNNEQFF. The DNA of the CDR3 is TGCAGTGCTAGAGGAAACAATGAGCAGTTCTTC. The chain couples TRBV20-1 to TRBJ2-1; no clear D gene. Trimming cost V 1 base and J 5 bases, with 3 bases left between them. CDR1 and CDR2 (germline): DFQATT, SNEGSKA (reference sequence). CDR3 size: 11 residues.

This clonotype appeared many times. This chain connects TRBV7-9 to TRBJ2-7, with unresolved D. CDR3 length equals 12 residues. With 1 base removed from V and 8 bases from J, the gap between germline ends came to 9 bases. CDR1 SEHNR and CDR2 FQNEAQ come from the germline V gene (reference sequence). The CDR3 here is CASSLGADQQYF. CDR3 coding DNA: TGTGCCAGCAGCTTAGGAGCAGACCAGCAGTACTTC.

This clonotype was recorded at least ten times. The chain uses TRBV5-6 and TRBJ1-1; D unresolved. V gave up 4 bases and J gave up 9 bases, with 16 bases separating them. Germline values: CDR1 SGHDT, CDR2 YYEEEE. This CDR3 has 13 residues. In DNA form, the CDR3 reads TGTGCCAGCAGCGAAAACACCCTTGGTAAAGCTTTCTTT. This gives the protein CASSENTLGKAFF.

This clonotype was detected ten times or more. The chain is built from TRBV6-1 and TRBJ1-5; D gene ambiguous. This CDR3 contains 13 residues. Germline V gene sequence: CDR1 MNHNS, CDR2 SASEGT. Trimming pared 3 bases from V and 2 bases from J, leaving 5 bases between. Here the CDR3 reads CASSEAGNQPQHF. The CDR3 DNA reads TGTGCCAGCAGTGAGGCGGGCAATCAGCCCCAGCATTTT.

A few counts support this clonotype. V is TRBV6-2 or TRBV6-3 and J is TRBJ2-2, with D uncertain. This CDR3 has 15 residues. Trimming took off 5 bases at V and 2 bases at J, with 12 bases between the two ends. Germline-derived CDR1 and CDR2 are MNHEY and SVGEGT. The CDR3 region is CASSTARANTGELFF. The CDR3 DNA sequence: TGTGCCAGCAGTACCGCACGGGCAAACACCGGGGAGCTGTTTTTT.

This clonotype was seen at least ten times. The chain joins TRBV11-2 to TRBJ2-5; 9 bases map to TRBD1. Germline trimming cut 2 bases from V and 5 bases from J; bases unmatched to any gene: 9. The CDR3 runs to 16 residues. CDR1 is SGHAT, CDR2 FQNNGV, per germline. The CDR3 region has the DNA TGTGCCAGCAGCTTACAGGGACAGGGTGTTTGGGAGACCCAGTACTTC. Residues: CASSLQGQGVWETQYF.

This clonotype was observed a few times. CDR3 DNA: TGCAGTGCTAGGGGACAGGGGTTCAACTACGAGCAGTACTTC. As protein: CSARGQGFNYEQYF. The J gene is TRBJ2-7, the V gene TRBV20-1; 10 bases match TRBD1. The CDR3 runs to 14 residues. With V trimmed by 3 bases and J by 3 bases, 5 bases remained unmatched. Per the germline V gene, CDR1 is DFQATT and CDR2 is SNEGSKA (reference sequence).

The chain employs TRBV19 and TRBJ2-7; D is unclear. Trimming pared 3 bases from V and 2 bases from J, leaving 8 bases between. This CDR3 is 13 amino acids long. Germline V gene sequence: CDR1 LNHDA, CDR2 SQIVND (reference sequence). The CDR3 sequence is CASSISHTYEQYF. In DNA, the CDR3 is TGTGCCAGTAGTATCTCACATACCTACGAGCAGTACTTC. The full variable domain, in which reference TRBV19 and TRBJ2-7 provide the parts outside the CDR3, is DGGITQSPKYLFRKEGQNVTLSCEQNLNHDAMYWYRQDPGQGLRLIYYSQIVNDFQKGDIAEGYSVSREKKESFPLTVTSAQKNPTAFYLCASSISHTYEQYFGPGTRLTVT.

This clonotype was recorded a few times. The chain combines TRBV5-1 with TRBJ2-7; weak D call: TRBD1 (6 bases). CDR1 SGHRS and CDR2 YFSETQ come from the germline V gene. The CDR3 sequence is 13 residues long. Between the trimmed V and J ends, which lost 1 base and 5 bases, there was a span of 10 bases. The CDR3 sequence is CASSLTGRDEQYV. As DNA, the CDR3 is TGCGCCAGCAGCTTGACAGGGCGGGACGAGCAGTACGTC.

This clonotype was found a few times. J is TRBJ2-7 and V is TRBV7-2; 8 bases match TRBD2. Germline CDR1 reads SGHTA; CDR2 reads FQGNSA. This CDR3 contains 16 residues. V was clipped by 5 bases and J by 3 bases; unmatched bases: 12. The CDR3 DNA is TGTGCCAGCAGCCCCGGGGTAGCGGGATTACGCTACGAGCAGTACTTC. It specifies CASSPGVAGLRYEQYF.

This clonotype turned up a few times. The junction does not match germline at one end; this may be a read error. This sequence joins TRBV5-5 and TRBJ2-1; TRBD2 agrees at 9 bases. Per the germline V gene, CDR1 is SGHKS and CDR2 is YYEKEE (reference sequence). The CDR3 runs to 13 residues. The DNA for the CDR3 is TGTGCCAGCAGCCCCCACTGGGAGCGGGGGGAACGCTTC. Encoded protein: CASSPHWERGERF.

This clonotype occurred a few times. This rearrangement joins TRBV6-5 to TRBJ2-7, with 13 bases that match TRBD2. After removal of 0 bases from V and 4 bases from J, the junction contained 6 bases not matched to a gene. Germline CDR1 and CDR2: MNHEY and SVGAGI. The CDR3 contains 17 residues. This chain's CDR3 is CASSYSPGLAGRYEQYF. The CDR3 DNA reads TGTGCCAGCAGTTACTCTCCGGGACTAGCGGGAAGGTACGAGCAGTACTTC.

The chain recombines TRBV12-3 or TRBV12-4 with TRBJ2-1, with D unresolved. Trimming pared 3 bases from V and 5 bases from J, leaving 17 bases between. This CDR3 comprises 16 residues. The DNA for the CDR3 is TGTGCCAGCAGTTTTACCTCTATTGCTACCGACAATGAGCAGTTCTTC. Amino acid sequence: CASSFTSIATDNEQFF.

This clonotype was observed many times. This chain links TRBV27 with TRBJ2-7, with 8 bases identical to TRBD2. Germline CDR1 is MNHEY and CDR2 is SMNVEV (reference sequence). Trimming took 5 bases from V and 5 from J; bases not matched to a gene: 11. The CDR3 runs to 15 residues. CDR3 bases: TGTGCCAGCAGTGTCCTTAGCGGGACCCCCGACGAGCAGTACTTC. Its protein product is CASSVLSGTPDEQYF.

Many counts were recorded for this clonotype. This chain uses TRBV5-1 with TRBJ1-5, with a tentative D call TRBD1 (5 bases). With 3 bases removed from V and 5 bases from J, the gap between germline ends came to 9 bases. CDR3 size: 13 residues. CDR1 and CDR2 from the germline V gene are SGHRS and YFSETQ. The CDR3 is CASSWDRDQPQHF. The CDR3 region has the DNA TGCGCCAGCAGCTGGGACCGAGATCAGCCCCAGCATTTT.

The V call is TRBV5-1, the J call TRBJ2-1, with D perhaps matching TRBD2 (6 bases). The germline V and J ends were trimmed by 3 bases and 4 bases, with 14 bases remaining between them. The germline V gene has CDR1 SGHRS and CDR2 YFSETQ. CDR3 length: 15 amino acids. The CDR3 spells CASSSVAEGYNEQFF. DNA for the CDR3: TGCGCCAGCAGCTCCGTGGCGGAGGGGTACAATGAGCAGTTCTTC.

At least ten counts were recorded for this clonotype. This chain joins TRBV20-1 and TRBJ2-1; 12 bases line up with TRBD2. Germline V lookup: CDR1 DFQATT, CDR2 SNEGSKA (reference sequence). This CDR3 comprises 16 residues. V trimming: 3 bases; J trimming: 7 bases; junction bases outside the gene matches: 10. CDR3 nucleotides: TGCAGTGCTAGTCCCTGGACTAGCGGGATCTCTAATGAGCAGTTCTTC. It is translated as CSASPWTSGISNEQFF.

This chain uses TRBV4-3 with TRBJ2-2; possibly TRBD2 for D (5 bases). V lost 2 bases and J lost 6, with 13 bases in between. Germline values: CDR1 LGHNA, CDR2 YSLEER. The CDR3 length is 15 residues. Here the CDR3 reads CASSQTRGRAGELFF. The CDR3 DNA is TGCGCCAGCAGCCAAACCCGCGGGCGGGCCGGGGAGCTGTTTTTT.

In its sample, this clonotype was seen many times. The DNA of the CDR3 is TGCAGCGTTGTGCGGGGGGATACGACACAAGAGACCCAGTACTTC. This translates into CSVVRGDTTQETQYF. The rearrangement uses TRBV29-1 and TRBJ2-5, with 8 bases lining up with TRBD2. V lost 4 bases, J lost 2 bases, and 9 bases stayed unmatched. CDR1 SQVTM and CDR2 ANQGSEA come from the germline V gene. This CDR3 spans 15 amino acids.

This clonotype was recorded many times. The rearrangement uses TRBV15 and TRBJ2-6; D unresolved. The CDR3 has 15 residues. Germline CDR1 is LNHNV and CDR2 is YYDKDF (reference sequence). Trimming stripped 3 bases from V and 4 bases from J, with 10 bases between. CDR3 in amino acids: CATSRDTTGANVLTF. The CDR3 DNA reads TGTGCCACCAGCAGGGATACAACAGGGGCCAACGTCCTGACTTTC. Drawing the rest from reference TRBV15 and TRBJ2-6, the complete variable domain is DAMVIQNPRYQVTQFGKPVTLSCSQTLNHNVMYWYQQKSSQAPKLLFHYYDKDFNNEADTPDNFQSRRPNTSFCFLDIRSPGLGDTAMYLCATSRDTTGANVLTFGAGSRLTVL.

The V call is TRBV7-3, the J call TRBJ2-7, with D tentatively TRBD2 (7 bases). Looked up from germline, CDR1 is SGHTA and CDR2 is FQGTGA. The CDR3 contains 15 residues. V was trimmed by 6 bases and J by 2 bases, leaving 17 bases between them. The CDR3 spells CASSPSGGTTYEQYF. CDR3 bases: TGTGCCAGCAGTCCCTCGGGGGGCACGACCTACGAGCAGTACTTC.

In its sample, this clonotype was seen many times. The chain combines TRBV28 with TRBJ1-1; D possibly corresponds to TRBD1 (5 bases). Germline CDR1 is MDHEN and CDR2 is SYDVKM. The CDR3 is 11 residues long. Trimming cost V 8 bases and J 10 bases, with 14 bases left between them. The CDR3 bases are TGTGCCAGCGGAGTTGGGGGAAGAGCTTTCTTT. This encodes CASGVGGRAFF.

At least ten counts were recorded for this clonotype. The chain carries TRBV4-2 and TRBJ2-2; D unresolved. V was shortened by 2 bases and J by 6 bases, with 7 bases between the two germline ends. CDR1 and CDR2 (germline): LGHNA, YNFKEQ. CDR3 length: 13 residues. The CDR3 loop is CASSQPPAGELFF. The CDR3 DNA reads as TGTGCCAGCAGCCAACCCCCGGCCGGGGAGCTGTTTTTT.

This clonotype was recorded at least ten times. The J gene is TRBJ2-1, the V gene TRBV28; D remains unclear. Germline V CDR1 and CDR2: MDHEN, SYDVKM. V lost 1 base and J lost 5, with 15 bases in between. CDR3 size: 16 residues. The CDR3 region is CASSLSLGAANNEQFF. DNA for the CDR3: TGTGCCAGCAGTTTATCCCTCGGCGCAGCAAACAATGAGCAGTTCTTC.

This clonotype was found many times. The chain uses TRBV12-3 or TRBV12-4 and TRBJ2-5; TRBD2 aligns across 8 bases. V shed 6 bases, J shed 2 bases, and the junction held 8 bases outside the gene matches. The CDR3 covers 15 residues. For the CDR3, the DNA is TGTGCCAGCAGGGGTGGACTAGCAACGCAAGAGACCCAGTACTTC. Translation: CASRGGLATQETQYF.

This clonotype showed up many times. The V call is TRBV5-1, the J call TRBJ1-5; tentative D call: TRBD1 (5 bases). Trimming cost V 4 bases and J 6 bases, with 11 bases left between them. The CDR3 sequence is 13 residues long. CDR1 is SGHRS, CDR2 YFSETQ, per germline. The CDR3 region is CASSKTGLQPQHF. DNA for the CDR3: TGCGCCAGCAGCAAGACGGGACTTCAGCCCCAGCATTTT.

CDR3 coding DNA: TGCGCCAGCAGCGTGACGGCGGATAATGAAAAACTGTTTTTT. Protein: CASSVTADNEKLFF. This sequence joins TRBV5-1 and TRBJ1-4; D is unclear. The V gene lost 4 bases and the J gene lost 4 bases, with 11 bases spanning the gap. Per the germline V gene, CDR1 is SGHRS and CDR2 is YFSETQ. The CDR3 contains 14 residues.